These 22 T cell receptor beta chains came from one sample sequenced in a study of graft-versus-host responses after intestinal transplantation. These TCRs are of unknown antigen specificity. Only in-frame clones appear in the TCRdb table, and some are missing; sequencing was by immunoSEQ multiplex PCR. This table has over 100,000 clones, about 92% appearing once. The input for sequencing was unstimulated CD8+ T cells sorted from spleen or lymph node cells, taken before transplant. The receptor source for this set is a human donor who was the organ donor for an intestinal transplant.

V is TRBV9 and J is TRBJ2-1; D unresolved. The CDR3 spans 13 residues. Germline V lookup: CDR1 SGDLS, CDR2 YYNGEE. V was cut by 4 bases and J by 0 bases, with 5 bases left in between. The CDR3 reads CASSPSSYNEQFF. The CDR3 DNA is TGTGCCAGCAGCCCGAGCTCCTACAATGAGCAGTTCTTC.

This clone was counted once. The J gene is TRBJ2-5, the V gene TRBV6-5; tentatively, D is TRBD2 (6 bases). The V gene lost 6 bases and the J gene lost 1 base, with 12 bases spanning the gap. CDR1 is MNHEY, CDR2 SVGAGI, per germline. CDR3 length: 14 residues. The DNA for the CDR3 is TGTGCCAGCAGCTTCGGGGAGGTCCAAGAGACCCAGTACTTC. Amino acid sequence: CASSFGEVQETQYF.

The chain couples TRBV2 to TRBJ2-3; 10 bases align to TRBD2. The J segment lost 3 bases and the V segment lost 7 bases, leaving 10 bases of the junction unmatched. Germline CDR1 SNHLY, CDR2 FYNNEI. The CDR3 consists of 16 residues. The CDR3 here is CASIFPGLASTDTQYF. The CDR3 region has the DNA TGTGCCAGCATTTTTCCGGGACTAGCGTCTACAGATACGCAGTATTTT. The full variable domain, with the rest looked up from reference TRBV2 and TRBJ2-3, is EPEVTQTPSHQVTQMGQEVILRCVPISNHLYFYWYRQILGQKVEFLVSFYNNEISEKSEIFDDQFSVERPDGSNFTLKIRSTKLEDSAMYFCASIFPGLASTDTQYFGPGTRLTVL.

The chain carries TRBV11-2 and TRBJ2-7; tentative D call: TRBD2 (6 bases). CDR1 SGHAT and CDR2 FQNNGV come from the germline V gene. V was pared by 2 bases and J by 3 bases, with 14 bases between. CDR3 length: 15 amino acids. CDR3 nucleotides: TGTGCCAGCAGCTTACGACTAGACGGGCTCTACGAGCAGTACTTC. Translating it yields CASSLRLDGLYEQYF.

This clone has just one count. The CDR3 region has the DNA TGTGCCAGCACCAGGACTAGCGGGAGTCGAGGGGAGCTGTTTTTT. This sequence encodes CASTRTSGSRGELFF. V and J are TRBV9 and TRBJ2-2, with 13 bases that match TRBD2. V lost 6 bases, J lost 8 bases, and 7 bases stayed unmatched. The CDR3 extends over 15 amino acids. Germline-derived CDR1 and CDR2 are SGDLS and YYNGEE.

The chain recombines TRBV10-1 with TRBJ2-7; D is ambiguous. Deletions cut 0 bases from V and 0 bases from J, with 12 bases between. The CDR3 is made up of 16 amino acids. Germline CDR1 is WNHNN and CDR2 is SYGVQD (reference sequence). The CDR3 nucleotides are TGCGCCAGCAGTGAGTCGCCCAGGATAATCTCCTACGAGCAGTACTTC. Its protein is CASSESPRIISYEQYF.

The chain couples TRBV9 to TRBJ1-4; 10 bases align to TRBD1. CDR3 length equals 14 residues. V lost 0 bases, J lost 7 bases, and 0 bases stayed unmatched. Germline V gene data show CDR1 as SGDLS and CDR2 as YYNGEE. The DNA for the CDR3 is TGTGCCAGCAGCGTAGGACAGGGGGCTGAAAAACTGTTTTTT. It encodes CASSVGQGAEKLFF.

This clone has only one observation. The V gene is TRBV2, the J gene TRBJ2-5; a weak D match, TRBD2 (5 bases). Trimming removed 6 bases from V and 3 bases from J, with 8 bases in between. Germline loops: CDR1 SNHLY, CDR2 FYNNEI. This CDR3 contains 12 residues. Written as DNA, the CDR3 is TGTGCCAGCAGGTCGGGGAAAGAGACCCAGTACTTC. Translation gives CASRSGKETQYF.

The chain recombines TRBV27 with TRBJ2-7, with 10 bases that match TRBD2. This CDR3 region has 15 residues. Trimming cost V 6 bases and J 4 bases; bases outside gene matches: 9. CDR1 and CDR2 (germline): MNHEY, SMNVEV (reference sequence). For the CDR3, the DNA is TGTGCCAGCAGCCTTAGCGGGAGGTCAGGGTACGAGCAGTACTTC. This encodes CASSLSGRSGYEQYF.

The CDR3 sequence: CASSLFLAGGHNEQFF. Written as DNA, the CDR3 is TGTGCCAGCAGCTTGTTCCTAGCGGGAGGGCATAATGAGCAGTTCTTC. The rearrangement links TRBV9 to TRBJ2-1, with 12 positions matching TRBD2. This CDR3 spans 16 amino acids. The V gene end was trimmed by 4 bases and the J gene end by 7 bases; junction bases not matched to a gene: 9. CDR1 and CDR2 from the germline V gene are SGDLS and YYNGEE.

DNA of the CDR3: TGTGCCAGCAGTTTAGGAGAGTTTAATCAGCCCCAGCATTTT. Encoded protein: CASSLGEFNQPQHF. The J gene is TRBJ1-5, the V gene TRBV27; no firm D call. This CDR3 is built from 14 residues. V was clipped by 2 bases and J by 4 bases, with 9 bases between them. The germline V gene has CDR1 MNHEY and CDR2 SMNVEV (reference sequence).

This clone was found once. J is TRBJ2-7 and V is TRBV5-6; 13 bases are shared with TRBD2. V shed 4 bases and J 6 bases; nucleotides not matched to a gene: 10. CDR3 length: 16 residues. Germline assignment: CDR1 SGHDT and CDR2 YYEEEE. The DNA for the CDR3 is TGTGCCAGCAGCACCCGGACTAGCGGGAGAACCGGCGAGCAGTACTTC. This sequence encodes CASSTRTSGRTGEQYF.

The V call is TRBV7-2, the J call TRBJ2-5; D is unclear. Deletions cut 5 bases from V and 6 bases from J, with 16 bases between. There are 14 residues in the CDR3. Germline CDR1 is SGHTA and CDR2 is FQGNSA. CDR3 sequence (DNA): TGTGCCAGCAGCCTACCCTCGGTGGGAAAGACCCAGTACTTC. Residues: CASSLPSVGKTQYF.

This clone occurred once. This rearrangement joins TRBV7-9 to TRBJ2-1; D is unclear. V was shortened by 6 bases and J by 0 bases, with 21 bases between the two germline ends. CDR1 is SEHNR and CDR2 is FQNEAQ in the germline V gene (reference sequence). The CDR3 extends over 18 amino acids. The CDR3 nucleotides are TGTGCCAGCAGTTCACCTTGCTTGACCTGTAGCTCCTACAATGAGCAGTTCTTC. Protein product: CASSSPCLTCSSYNEQFF. Full variable domain (rest looked up from reference TRBV7-9 and TRBJ2-1): DTGVSQNPRHKITKRGQNVTFRCDPISEHNRLYWYRQTLGQGPEFLTYFQNEAQLEKSRLLSDRFSAERPKGSFSTLEIQRTEQGDSAMYLCASSSPCLTCSSYNEQFFGPGTRLTVL.

The rearrangement links TRBV27 to TRBJ2-5; 12 bases line up with TRBD1. Trimming at V came to 9 bases and at J to 5 bases, leaving 13 bases not matched to a gene. The CDR3 is 16 residues long. Germline assignment: CDR1 MNHEY and CDR2 SMNVEV (reference sequence). The CDR3 DNA is TGTGCCAGTCAAAAAGGGGACAGGGGGCTCGGGGAGACCCAGTACTTC. Residues: CASQKGDRGLGETQYF.

This sequence joins TRBV9 and TRBJ2-1, with D unresolved. Germline assignment: CDR1 SGDLS and CDR2 YYNGEE. The CDR3 covers 15 residues. V was pared by 4 bases and J by 7 bases, with 18 bases between. CDR3 sequence reads: CASSPLLTVGNEQFF. DNA of the CDR3: TGTGCCAGCAGCCCCCTCCTTACTGTTGGGAATGAGCAGTTCTTC.

This chain links TRBV2 with TRBJ1-4; 10 nucleotides agree with TRBD1. The CDR3 loop spans 17 amino acids. The V segment lost 3 bases and the J segment 0 bases; nucleotides outside the gene matches: 4. Germline V lookup: CDR1 SNHLY, CDR2 FYNNEI. The CDR3 nucleotides read TGTGCCAGCAGTGACGGGGACAGGGGCGCAACTAATGAAAAACTGTTTTTT. This translates into CASSDGDRGATNEKLFF.

V gene TRBV30 combines with J gene TRBJ2-7; 8 bases match TRBD2. With V trimmed by 1 base and J by 6 bases, 8 bases remained unmatched. The germline V gene encodes CDR1 GTSNPN and CDR2 SVGIG (reference sequence). The CDR3 sequence is 14 residues long. This chain's CDR3 is CAWSAEGLAGEQYF. The DNA for the CDR3 is TGTGCCTGGAGTGCGGAAGGACTAGCCGGCGAGCAGTACTTC.

This chain connects TRBV9 to TRBJ2-1, with 7 positions matching TRBD2. Germline CDR1 is SGDLS and CDR2 is YYNGEE. With V trimmed by 0 bases and J by 8 bases, 17 bases remained unmatched. The CDR3 length is 18 residues. The DNA for the CDR3 is TGTGCCAGCAGCGTAGCCCGGGGGAGTGGCGGGAGTAGGGATGAGCAGTTCTTC. This encodes CASSVARGSGGSRDEQFF.

This rearrangement joins TRBV19 to TRBJ2-7; TRBD1 matches at 10 bases. The CDR3 has 15 amino acids. J was trimmed by 3 bases and V by 2 bases; bases with no gene match: 4. Germline CDR1 and CDR2: LNHDA and SQIVND (reference sequence). DNA of the CDR3: TGTGCCAGTAGTATACGGGGACAGGGGAGCTACGAGCAGTACTTC. Its translation: CASSIRGQGSYEQYF.

This chain joins TRBV19 and TRBJ2-3; a weak D match, TRBD2 (6 bases). Trimming left V 3 bases short and J 0 bases short, with 10 bases between. This CDR3 is built from 15 residues. The V gene's germline CDR1 is LNHDA and CDR2 SQIVND (reference sequence). Written as DNA, the CDR3 is TGTGCCAGTAGTATTGCAGGAGGGAGCACAGATACGCAGTATTTT. Translation gives CASSIAGGSTDTQYF.

This chain links TRBV10-3 with TRBJ2-1, with 11 positions matching TRBD1. With V trimmed by 2 bases and J by 7 bases, 7 bases remained unmatched. The CDR3 totals 16 residues. Germline values: CDR1 ENHRY, CDR2 SYGVKD. For the CDR3, the DNA is TGTGCCATCAGTGAGGCCTGGACAGGGGGCAAAAATGAGCAGTTCTTC. This gives the protein CAISEAWTGGKNEQFF.